This TCR beta chain derives from a study of CD8+ T cells in alopecia areata. Study overall: After 6 to 18 months of tofacitinib, follow-up continued 6 months off drug. Percentage of affected scalp area was the basis on which treated patients' severity was scored. Overall study results and limits: Clonality was higher in lesional than normal scalp, especially in alopecia totalis/universalis.

Concerning this clone: Antigen specificity is unknown.

Germline V CDR1 and CDR2: SGHRS, YFSETQ. Trimming removed 4 bases at V and 0 bases at J, with 11 bases between. The CDR3 is made up of 15 amino acids. RNA was isolated and reverse transcribed to cDNA, the sequencing template. Repertoires were generated with immunoSEQ multiplex PCR, while TCRdb's copy carries only in-frame clones and drops some. This sample yields some 100,000 clones, of which 44% are seen a single time; more than 15% belongs to the top ten. Treatment: oral pan-JAK inhibitor, 5-10 mg twice daily. Sequenced here: CD8+ T cells sorted from blood, sampled at week 24, from a patient treated with tofacitinib. The source of this sequence is a human donor with alopecia areata. The genes are TRBV5-1 and TRBJ2-1; TRBD1 might be the D (6 bases). CDR3: CASSPRGASYNEQFF. CDR3 nucleotides: TGCGCCAGCAGCCCCAGGGGCGCCTCCTACAATGAGCAGTTCTTC.